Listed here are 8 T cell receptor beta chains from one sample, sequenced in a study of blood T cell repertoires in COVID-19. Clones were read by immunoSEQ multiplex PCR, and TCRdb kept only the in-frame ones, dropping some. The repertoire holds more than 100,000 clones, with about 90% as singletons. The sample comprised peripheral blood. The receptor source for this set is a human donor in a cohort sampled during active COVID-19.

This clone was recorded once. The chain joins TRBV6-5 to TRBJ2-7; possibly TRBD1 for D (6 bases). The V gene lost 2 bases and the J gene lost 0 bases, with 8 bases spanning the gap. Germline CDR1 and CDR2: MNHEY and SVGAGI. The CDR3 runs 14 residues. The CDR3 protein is CASSYTQGSYEQYF. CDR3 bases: TGTGCCAGCAGTTACACACAGGGCTCCTACGAGCAGTACTTC.

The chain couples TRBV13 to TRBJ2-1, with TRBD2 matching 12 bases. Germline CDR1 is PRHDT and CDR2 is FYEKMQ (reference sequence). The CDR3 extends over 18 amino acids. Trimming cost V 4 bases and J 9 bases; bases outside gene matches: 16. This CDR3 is CASSSTSGSEDPTIEQFF. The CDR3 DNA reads TGTGCCAGCAGCTCGACTAGCGGGAGTGAGGACCCTACAATTGAGCAGTTCTTC.

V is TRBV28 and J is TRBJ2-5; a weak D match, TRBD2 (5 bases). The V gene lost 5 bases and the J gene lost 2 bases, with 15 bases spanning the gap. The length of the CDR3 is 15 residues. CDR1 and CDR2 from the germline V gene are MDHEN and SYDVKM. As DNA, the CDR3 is TGTGCCAGCAGTCCCCACGGGGTCCCGCAAGAGACCCAGTACTTC. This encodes CASSPHGVPQETQYF.

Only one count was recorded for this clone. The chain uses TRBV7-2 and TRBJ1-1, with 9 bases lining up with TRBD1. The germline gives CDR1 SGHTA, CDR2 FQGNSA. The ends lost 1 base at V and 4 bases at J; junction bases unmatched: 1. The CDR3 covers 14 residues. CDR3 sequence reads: CASSLGDRATEAFF. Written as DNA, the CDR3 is TGTGCCAGCAGCTTAGGGGACAGGGCCACTGAAGCTTTCTTT.

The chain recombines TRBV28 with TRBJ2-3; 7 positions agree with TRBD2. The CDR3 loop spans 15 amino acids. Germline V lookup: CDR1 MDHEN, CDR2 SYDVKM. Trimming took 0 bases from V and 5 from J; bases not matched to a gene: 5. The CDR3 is CASSLWEGRGDTQYF. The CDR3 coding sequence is TGTGCCAGCAGTTTATGGGAGGGGAGGGGAGATACGCAGTATTTT.

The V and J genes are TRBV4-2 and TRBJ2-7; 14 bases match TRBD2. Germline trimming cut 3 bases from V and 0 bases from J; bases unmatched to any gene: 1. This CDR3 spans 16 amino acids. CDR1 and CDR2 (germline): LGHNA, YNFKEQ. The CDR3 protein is CASSQGLAGDSYEQYF. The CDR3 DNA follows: TGTGCCAGCAGCCAGGGACTAGCGGGGGACTCCTACGAGCAGTACTTC.

The CDR3 region is CASSKLAGGYNEQFF. In DNA, the CDR3 is TGTGCCAGCAGCAAACTAGCGGGGGGATACAATGAGCAGTTCTTC. The chain carries TRBV11-2 and TRBJ2-1; 12 bases are a match to TRBD2. The CDR3 consists of 15 residues. Germline CDR1 is SGHAT and CDR2 is FQNNGV. V lost 5 bases, J lost 4 bases, and 3 bases stayed unmatched.

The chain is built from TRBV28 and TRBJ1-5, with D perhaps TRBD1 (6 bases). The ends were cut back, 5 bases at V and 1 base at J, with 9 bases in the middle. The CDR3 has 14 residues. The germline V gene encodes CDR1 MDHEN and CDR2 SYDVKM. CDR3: CASSDQGSNQPQHF. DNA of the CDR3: TGTGCCAGCAGTGACCAGGGGAGCAATCAGCCCCAGCATTTT.